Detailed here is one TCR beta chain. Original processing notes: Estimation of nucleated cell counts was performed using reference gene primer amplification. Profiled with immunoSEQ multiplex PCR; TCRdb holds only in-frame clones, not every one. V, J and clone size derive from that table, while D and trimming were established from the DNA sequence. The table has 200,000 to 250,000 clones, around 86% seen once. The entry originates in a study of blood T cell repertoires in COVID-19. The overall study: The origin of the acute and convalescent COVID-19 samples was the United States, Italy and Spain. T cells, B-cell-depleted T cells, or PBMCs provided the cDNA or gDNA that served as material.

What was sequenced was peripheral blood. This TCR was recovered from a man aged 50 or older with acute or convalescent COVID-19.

The CDR3 DNA reads TGTGCCAGTAGGGTGGTGACTACCTTAGGCACTGAAGCTTTCTTT. Protein sequence: CASRVVTTLGTEAFF. V gene TRBV19 combines with J gene TRBJ1-1; D call uncertain. The ends were cut back, 6 bases at V and 4 bases at J, with 18 bases in the middle. The length of the CDR3 is 15 residues. Germline V gene lookup returns CDR1 LNHDA and CDR2 SQIVND (reference sequence). Supplemented by reference TRBV19 and TRBJ1-1, the full variable domain reads DGGITQSPKYLFRKEGQNVTLSCEQNLNHDAMYWYRQDPGQGLRLIYYSQIVNDFQKGDIAEGYSVSREKKESFPLTVTSAQKNPTAFYLCASRVVTTLGTEAFFGQGTRLTVV.